These 27 T cell receptor beta chains came from one sample sequenced in a study of blood T cell repertoires in COVID-19. Some clones are missing from TCRdb's copy, which holds only in-frame ones; the method was immunoSEQ multiplex PCR. The table lists roughly 200,000 clones, around nine tenths of them singletons. Sequenced input: peripheral blood. The receptors stem from a man aged 18 to 30 with active or convalescent COVID-19.

This clone was observed a handful of times. The chain recombines TRBV6-6 with TRBJ1-2; D is undetermined. This CDR3 contains 13 residues. V gave up 3 bases and J gave up 4 bases, with 9 bases separating them. CDR1 and CDR2 from the germline V gene are MNHNY and SVGAGI (reference sequence). The CDR3 is CASSYGQSYGYTF. For the CDR3, the DNA is TGTGCCAGCAGTTATGGTCAGTCCTATGGCTACACCTTC.

This chain joins TRBV19 and TRBJ2-5, with TRBD1 as a possible D gene (6 bases). The length of the CDR3 is 14 residues. The V and J ends lost 6 bases and 0 bases respectively, with 11 bases between them. CDR1 and CDR2 (germline): LNHDA, SQIVND (reference sequence). The CDR3 loop reads CASRKTGNQETQYF. The CDR3 DNA sequence: TGTGCCAGTAGAAAGACAGGCAACCAAGAGACCCAGTACTTC.

The chain has TRBV11-2 and TRBJ2-5; D is perhaps TRBD2 (5 bases). This CDR3 is built from 12 residues. Looked up from germline, CDR1 is SGHAT and CDR2 is FQNNGV. The V end lost 4 bases, the J end lost 7 bases, and 10 bases lay between the germline ends. DNA of the CDR3: TGTGCCAGCAGCTCGGGGAGCTGGACCCAGTACTTC. Its protein product is CASSSGSWTQYF.

This clone was recorded a few times. The rearrangement links TRBV9 to TRBJ1-1; D is unclear. The CDR3 has 13 residues. CDR1 is SGDLS, CDR2 YYNGEE, per germline. Deletions cut 0 bases from V and 5 bases from J, with 8 bases between. CDR3 in DNA: TGTGCCAGCAGCGTAGGCACAGTTACTGAAGCTTTCTTT. This encodes CASSVGTVTEAFF.

This clone was seen once. The V gene is TRBV11-2, the J gene TRBJ2-1; TRBD1 matches 11 bases. Per the germline V gene, CDR1 is SGHAT and CDR2 is FQNNGV. The trim removed 6 bases at V and 4 bases at J, leaving 8 bases unmatched. The CDR3 covers 16 residues. This CDR3 reads CASSFTGTGGYNEQFF. For the CDR3, the DNA is TGTGCCAGCAGTTTTACTGGGACAGGGGGATACAATGAGCAGTTCTTC.

This chain joins TRBV6-6 and TRBJ1-6; 9 nucleotides agree with TRBD1. This CDR3 is 15 amino acids long. CDR1 is MNHNY and CDR2 is SVGAGI in the germline V gene (reference sequence). J gave up 8 bases and V 7 bases, and 9 bases lay outside the gene matches. The CDR3 sequence: CASTQGAFLYSPLHF. DNA of the CDR3: TGTGCCAGCACACAGGGGGCCTTTTTGTATTCACCCCTCCACTTT.

The rearrangement uses TRBV4-3 and TRBJ1-2; TRBD1 matches at 7 bases. Germline CDR1 and CDR2: LGHNA and YSLEER. The CDR3 sequence is 15 residues long. The V gene end was trimmed by 3 bases and the J gene end by 4 bases; junction bases not matched to a gene: 8. DNA of the CDR3: TGCGCCAGCAGCCAGGGCCAGGGGGAACCCTATGGCTACACCTTC. Its protein is CASSQGQGEPYGYTF.

This clone showed up just a few times. At the DNA level, this CDR3 is encoded by other sequences in the same sample as well. J is TRBJ2-1 and V is TRBV27; TRBD2 is a possible D gene (6 bases). Deletions cut 3 bases from V and 0 bases from J, with 9 bases between. CDR1 is MNHEY, CDR2 SMNVEV, per germline (reference sequence). The CDR3 has 15 residues. Here the CDR3 DNA reads TGTGCCAGCAGTTTGGGACTGAGCTCCTACAATGAGCAGTTCTTC. As protein: CASSLGLSSYNEQFF.

The V and J genes are TRBV6-5 and TRBJ1-2; D possibly corresponds to TRBD1 (5 bases). V gave up 7 bases and J gave up 5 bases, with 17 bases separating them. CDR1 and CDR2 (germline): MNHEY, SVGAGI. The CDR3 runs to 14 residues. CDR3 protein: CASTNPGQFYGYTF. The CDR3 DNA reads TGTGCCAGCACCAACCCAGGGCAGTTTTATGGCTACACCTTC.

V usage is TRBV19 and J usage is TRBJ1-1; D gene uncertain. The CDR3 loop spans 16 amino acids. The V end lost 4 bases, the J end lost 1 base, and 16 bases lay between the germline ends. Per germline, CDR1 LNHDA and CDR2 SQIVND (reference sequence). The CDR3 sequence: CASSRGQTHKNTEAFF. The CDR3 coding sequence is TGTGCCAGTAGTAGAGGGCAGACACATAAGAACACTGAAGCTTTCTTT.

The chain employs TRBV19 and TRBJ2-2, with 8 bases fitting TRBD2. The CDR3 contains 17 residues. Losses at the gene ends were 4 bases for V and 1 base for J; bases not matched to a gene: 8. Germline V gene lookup returns CDR1 LNHDA and CDR2 SQIVND (reference sequence). CDR3 nucleotides: TGTGCCAGTAGTAAGCCCAGTCTAGCGGGGAACACCGGGGAGCTGTTTTTT. Residues: CASSKPSLAGNTGELFF.

V and J are TRBV4-1 and TRBJ2-5; 8 bases are shared with TRBD2. The CDR3 spans 15 residues. V trimming: 4 bases; J trimming: 5 bases; junction bases outside the gene matches: 9. CDR1 is MGHRA, CDR2 YSYEKL, per germline. The DNA for the CDR3 is TGCGCCAGCAGCCCCGCCGGGACTAGAGATGAGACCCAGTACTTC. It specifies CASSPAGTRDETQYF.

This clone has a count of ten or more. Other DNA sequences in this sample translate to the same CDR3. Written as DNA, the CDR3 is TGTGCCAGCAGTGAGGGACAGGGGGCAGATACGCAGTATTTT. As protein: CASSEGQGADTQYF. The rearrangement joins TRBV6-1 to TRBJ2-3; 11 bases agree with TRBD1. V was clipped by 3 bases and J by 4 bases; unmatched bases: 0. The V gene's germline CDR1 is MNHNS and CDR2 SASEGT. The CDR3 spans 14 residues.

V and J are TRBV19 and TRBJ1-3, with TRBD1 matching 9 bases. Germline CDR1 is LNHDA and CDR2 is SQIVND (reference sequence). The CDR3 contains 17 residues. Trimming at V came to 7 bases and at J to 1 base, leaving 11 bases not matched to a gene. This CDR3 reads CASISRGTGHSGNTIYF. Written as DNA, the CDR3 is TGTGCCAGTATCTCAAGGGGGACAGGGCATTCTGGAAACACCATATATTTT.

At least ten counts were recorded for this clone. The rearrangement links TRBV3-1 (or the pseudogene TRBV3-2) to TRBJ1-2; possibly TRBD1 for D (6 bases). Germline CDR1 is LGHDT and CDR2 is YNNKEL (reference sequence). Trimming removed 3 bases at V and 5 bases at J, with 16 bases between. The CDR3 sequence is 15 residues long. CDR3 DNA: TGTGCCAGCAGCCACGTAGGGGGGGGCCGTTATGGCTACACCTTC. Amino acids: CASSHVGGGRYGYTF.

DNA for the CDR3: TGCGCCAGCAGTGAGTCTCGGGAGGGGGCCGGCTATGGCTACACCTTC. It encodes CASSESREGAGYGYTF. The chain links TRBV10-2 to TRBJ1-2; 7 bases agree with TRBD1. Trimming removed 0 bases from V and 4 bases from J; junction bases left unmatched: 8. Germline CDR1 is WSHSY and CDR2 is SAAADI. The CDR3 runs to 16 residues.

This rearrangement joins TRBV4-2 to TRBJ1-5, with D possibly being TRBD1 (6 bases). V dropped 4 bases and J dropped 2 bases, with 15 bases sitting between them. The CDR3 has 16 residues. Germline CDR1 and CDR2: LGHNA and YNFKEQ. CDR3: CASSPLPGARNQPQHF. CDR3 sequence (DNA): TGTGCCAGCAGCCCTCTACCAGGGGCGCGCAATCAGCCCCAGCATTTT.

The rearrangement links TRBV12-3 or TRBV12-4 to TRBJ1-1; D is possibly TRBD1 (5 bases). The germline V and J ends were trimmed by 4 bases and 2 bases, with 8 bases remaining between them. This CDR3 spans 13 amino acids. The CDR3 DNA reads TGTGCCAGCAGTTCTCAGGGTAACACTGAAGCTTTCTTT. This sequence encodes CASSSQGNTEAFF.

This chain connects TRBV7-9 to TRBJ2-7; the match to TRBD1 covers 9 bases. The J segment lost 5 bases and the V segment lost 5 bases, leaving 10 bases of the junction unmatched. Germline V lookup: CDR1 SEHNR, CDR2 FQNEAQ (reference sequence). The CDR3 is made up of 15 amino acids. The CDR3 loop is CASSDRDRAVHEQYF. The CDR3 DNA reads as TGTGCCAGCAGCGACCGGGACAGGGCGGTCCACGAGCAGTACTTC.

V usage is TRBV27 and J usage is TRBJ1-1, with 8 bases aligning to TRBD1. The trim removed 7 bases at V and 1 base at J, leaving 11 bases unmatched. There are 16 residues in the CDR3. The germline V gene encodes CDR1 MNHEY and CDR2 SMNVEV (reference sequence). The CDR3: CASTPRTGYENTEAFF. For the CDR3, the DNA is TGTGCCAGCACCCCCAGGACAGGGTATGAGAACACTGAAGCTTTCTTT.

The rearrangement links TRBV5-1 to TRBJ1-4, with 9 bases fitting TRBD1. The germline gives CDR1 SGHRS, CDR2 YFSETQ. The CDR3 consists of 15 residues. The junction had 2 bases not matched to a gene; V was cut back by 0 bases and J by 5 bases. The DNA for the CDR3 is TGCGCCAGCAGCTTGGGGGACAGGGCAAATGAAAAACTGTTTTTT. Translated, it gives CASSLGDRANEKLFF.

The gene calls are TRBV19 and TRBJ1-5, with TRBD1 identical over 7 bases. The CDR3 is made up of 16 amino acids. The V and J ends lost 2 bases and 7 bases, in that order; junction bases with no gene match: 11. In germline, CDR1 is LNHDA, CDR2 SQIVND (reference sequence). The CDR3: CASSIRRDRVEQPQHF. The CDR3 region has the DNA TGTGCCAGTAGTATACGTCGCGACAGGGTCGAACAGCCCCAGCATTTT.

This rearrangement joins TRBV6-2 or TRBV6-3 to TRBJ1-6; D might be TRBD1 (6 bases). Germline CDR1 and CDR2: MNHEY and SVGEGT. This CDR3 has 14 residues. V lost 6 bases and J 4 bases, leaving 10 bases between the germline ends. The CDR3 protein is CASSGQNYNSPLHF. CDR3 DNA sequence: TGTGCCAGCAGCGGACAGAATTATAATTCACCCCTCCACTTT.

The rearrangement links TRBV6-2 or TRBV6-3 to TRBJ2-7; D possibly corresponds to TRBD1 (5 bases). The V gene's germline CDR1 is MNHEY and CDR2 SVGEGT. V was pared by 0 bases and J by 3 bases, with 9 bases between. The CDR3 runs 14 residues. The CDR3 bases are TGTGCCAGCAGTTACTCGGGGCAGAACTACGAGCAGTACTTC. The encoded protein is CASSYSGQNYEQYF.

This clone has just one count. The CDR3 sequence: CASTAAGGYDDTEAFF. The CDR3 DNA follows: TGTGCCAGCACCGCGGCGGGGGGCTATGATGACACTGAAGCTTTCTTT. The chain has TRBV28 and TRBJ1-1; a possible D gene is TRBD1 (6 bases). Trimming stripped 7 bases from V and 3 bases from J, with 21 bases between. Germline CDR1 and CDR2: MDHEN and SYDVKM. The CDR3 has 16 residues.

This chain links TRBV27 with TRBJ2-3; TRBD1 matches at 9 bases. Per germline, CDR1 MNHEY and CDR2 SMNVEV (reference sequence). Trimming removed 1 base from V and 4 bases from J; junction bases left unmatched: 3. The CDR3 has 15 residues. The chain's CDR3 is CASSLLGQGSDTQYF. As DNA, the CDR3 is TGTGCCAGCAGTTTATTGGGACAGGGATCAGATACGCAGTATTTT.

This chain links TRBV6-5 with TRBJ2-2; D is unresolved. CDR3 length: 13 amino acids. Germline lookup yields CDR1 MNHEY and CDR2 SVGAGI. V was pared by 6 bases and J by 5 bases, with 10 bases between. CDR3 bases: TGTGCCAGCAGCCTAGGTCGGACCGGGGAGCTGTTTTTT. As protein: CASSLGRTGELFF.